A selection of T cell receptor beta chains follows, all from one sample in a study of blood T cell repertoires in COVID-19. Repertoires were generated with immunoSEQ multiplex PCR, while TCRdb's copy carries only in-frame clones and drops some. The table lists approximately 70,000 clones, 80% of them singletons, with 18% in the top ten. The sample was peripheral blood. These TCRs come from a man between 70 and 80 years old who had recovered from COVID-19. The CDR3 runs from the conserved cysteine through the conserved F or W. The D gene is left open where the match is weak. Size tells how often a clone was seen (once, few, many) or the class of an expanded clone, and some rows leave it out.

d_call clone_size j_call v_call cdr3_aa cdr3_nt
. . TRBJ1-6 TRBV27 CASGGNYNSPLHF TGTGCCAGCGGGGGCAACTATAATTCACCCCTCCACTTT
TRBD1 . TRBJ1-6 TRBV19 CASSKDRGNSPLHF TGTGCCAGTAGCAAAGACAGGGGTAATTCACCCCTCCACTTT
TRBD1 . TRBJ2-1 TRBV5-4 CASSTGTGGYNEQFF TGTGCCAGCAGCACCGGGACAGGGGGCTACAATGAGCAGTTCTTC
. . TRBJ2-5 TRBV27 CASSLAGTQYF TGTGCCAGCAGTTTGGCAGGGACCCAGTACTTC
TRBD1 . TRBJ1-5 TRBV7-2 CASRTGLNQPQHF TGTGCCAGCAGGACAGGGCTCAATCAGCCCCAGCATTTT
TRBD1 . TRBJ1-6 TRBV5-1 CASSRQTGFVSPLHF TGCGCCAGCAGCCGACAGACAGGGTTCGTATCACCCCTCCACTTT
TRBD2 . TRBJ2-7 TRBV5-1 CASSPGLAVRRYEQYF TGCGCCAGCAGCCCGGGACTAGCGGTTAGACGGTACGAGCAGTACTTC
. . TRBJ1-6 TRBV19 CASSSQNNSPLHF TGTGCCAGTAGTAGTCAGAATAATTCACCCCTCCACTTT
TRBD1 . TRBJ2-3 TRBV24-1 CATSESGTGAYTDTQYF TGTGCCACCAGTGAGAGTGGGACAGGGGCCTACACAGATACGCAGTATTTT
TRBD2 . TRBJ2-3 TRBV3-1/TRBV3-2 CASSQDPPEVSGNTDTQYF TGTGCCAGCAGCCAAGATCCCCCGGAGGTTAGCGGGAACACAGATACGCAGTATTTT
. . TRBJ1-4 TRBV6-5 CASRRTALREKLFF TGTGCCAGCAGGCGGACAGCACTTCGTGAAAAACTGTTTTTT
. . TRBJ2-6 TRBV5-1 CASSPTLFMGANVLTF TGCGCCAGCAGCCCTACCCTCTTTATGGGGGCCAACGTCCTGACTTTC
. . TRBJ2-5 TRBV5-1 CASSSGQFQETQYF TGCGCCAGCAGCTCCGGACAGTTCCAAGAGACCCAGTACTTC
. . TRBJ1-2 TRBV11-3 CASSLGGTNYGYTF TGTGCCAGCAGCTTAGGCGGCACTAACTATGGCTACACCTTC
. . TRBJ2-3 TRBV18 CASSPRDFIGTDTQYF TGTGCCAGCTCACCGCGGGACTTTATTGGGACAGATACGCAGTATTTT
TRBD1 . TRBJ1-4 TRBV28 CASTRTRGQGMEKLFF TGTGCCAGCACCCGAACGAGGGGACAGGGAATGGAAAAACTGTTTTTT
. . TRBJ2-7 TRBV19 CASSILQGEGEQYF TGTGCCAGTAGTATATTACAGGGCGAGGGCGAGCAGTACTTC
TRBD2 . TRBJ2-1 TRBV9 CASSVVSSGSHSYNEQFF TGTGCCAGCAGCGTAGTTTCTAGCGGGAGCCACTCCTACAATGAGCAGTTCTTC
TRBD1 . TRBJ1-2 TRBV15 CATSRDRGAYGYTF TGTGCCACCAGCAGGGACAGGGGTGCCTATGGCTACACCTTC
. . TRBJ2-7 TRBV28 CASSLGTSRYEQYF TGTGCCAGCAGTTTGGGGACTTCGCGTTACGAGCAGTACTTC
. . TRBJ1-3 TRBV19 CASSTPGLLGWGNTIYF TGTGCCAGTAGTACTCCAGGACTGCTGGGGTGGGGAAACACCATATATTTT
. . TRBJ1-1 TRBV11-2 CASSEQQNTEAFF TGTGCCAGCAGCGAACAGCAGAACACTGAAGCTTTCTTT
. once TRBJ2-5 TRBV3-1/TRBV3-2 CASSQERRVAKETQYF TGTGCCAGCAGCCAAGAACGGAGGGTAGCTAAAGAGACCCAGTACTTC
TRBD1 . TRBJ2-5 TRBV2 CASKGQVETQYF TGTGCCAGCAAGGGACAGGTCGAGACCCAGTACTTC
. few TRBJ1-5 TRBV18 CASSPTENQPQHF TGTGCCAGCTCACCTACAGAGAATCAGCCCCAGCATTTT
TRBD1 . TRBJ2-7 TRBV28 CASSTPGQGVYEQYF TGTGCCAGCAGTACTCCGGGACAGGGGGTCTACGAGCAGTACTTC
TRBD2 . TRBJ2-7 TRBV5-1 CASNPTSGSVEQYF TGCGCCAGCAACCCAACTAGCGGGAGTGTCGAGCAGTACTTC
. . TRBJ2-1 TRBV7-2 CASSLDGPSGEQFF TGTGCCAGCAGCTTAGACGGTCCTTCGGGTGAGCAGTTCTTC
. . TRBJ2-7 TRBV27 CASSLAGAFYEQYF TGTGCCAGCAGTTTAGCGGGGGCCTTCTACGAGCAGTACTTC
. . TRBJ2-7 TRBV27 CASSLGQGRSYEQYF TGTGCCAGCAGTTTAGGGCAGGGGCGCTCCTACGAGCAGTACTTC
TRBD1 . TRBJ2-4 TRBV7-9 CASSLDRVGAKNIQYF TGTGCCAGCAGCTTGGACAGGGTTGGAGCCAAAAACATTCAGTACTTC
TRBD1 . TRBJ2-3 TRBV18 CASSPRQGGDTQYF TGTGCCAGCTCACCAAGACAGGGTGGAGATACGCAGTATTTT
TRBD2 . TRBJ2-1 TRBV9 CASSRRGTTSGGSQDNEQFF TGTGCCAGCAGCCGCCGAGGTACTACTAGCGGGGGTTCCCAAGACAATGAGCAGTTCTTC
. . TRBJ1-2 TRBV18 CASSPTGTNYGYTF TGTGCCAGCTCACCAACAGGGACTAACTATGGCTACACCTTC
TRBD1 . TRBJ1-2 TRBV5-6 CASSWEGTGDYGYTF TGTGCCAGCAGCTGGGAGGGGACAGGGGATTATGGCTACACCTTC
. . TRBJ1-5 TRBV12-5 CASGLGESSNQPQHF TGTGCTAGTGGTTTGGGGGAGAGCAGCAATCAGCCCCAGCATTTT
. . TRBJ2-1 TRBV25-1 CATSKGIFNEQFF TGTGCCACCTCTAAGGGGATTTTCAATGAGCAGTTCTTC
. . TRBJ1-1 TRBV10-2 CASSENSQTEAFF TGCGCCAGCAGTGAAAACAGCCAAACTGAAGCTTTCTTT
TRBD1 . TRBJ1-4 TRBV6-5 CASKVTGGNEKLFF TGTGCCAGCAAAGTGACAGGGGGCAATGAAAAACTGTTTTTT
TRBD1 . TRBJ1-1 TRBV5-5 CASSSQGTGLAEAFF TGTGCCAGCAGTTCACAGGGGACTGGGCTCGCTGAAGCTTTCTTT
. . TRBJ1-2 TRBV7-9 CASSLDGQRANYGYTF TGTGCCAGCAGCTTAGACGGACAACGGGCTAACTATGGCTACACCTTC
. . TRBJ2-1 TRBV12-5 CASADPLDEQFF TGTGCTAGTGCCGACCCCCTAGACGAGCAGTTCTTC
TRBD1 few TRBJ1-2 TRBV27 CASSSGTGRRYTF TGTGCCAGCAGTTCCGGGACAGGGAGACGCTACACCTTC
TRBD2 few TRBJ2-3 TRBV4-3 CASSQDVAGGSTDTQYF TGCGCCAGCAGCCAAGATGTGGCGGGGGGGAGCACAGATACGCAGTATTTT